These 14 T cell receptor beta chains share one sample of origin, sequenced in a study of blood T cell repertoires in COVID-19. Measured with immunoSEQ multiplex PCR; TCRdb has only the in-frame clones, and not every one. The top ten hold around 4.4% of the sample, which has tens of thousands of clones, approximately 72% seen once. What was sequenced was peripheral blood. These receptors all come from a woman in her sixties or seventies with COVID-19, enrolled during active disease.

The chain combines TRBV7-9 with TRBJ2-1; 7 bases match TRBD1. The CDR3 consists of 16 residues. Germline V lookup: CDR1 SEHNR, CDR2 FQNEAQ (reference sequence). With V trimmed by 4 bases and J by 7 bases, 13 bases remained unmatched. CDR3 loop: CASSSNADRDKNEQFF. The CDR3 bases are TGTGCCAGCAGCTCGAATGCCGACAGGGATAAGAATGAGCAGTTCTTC.

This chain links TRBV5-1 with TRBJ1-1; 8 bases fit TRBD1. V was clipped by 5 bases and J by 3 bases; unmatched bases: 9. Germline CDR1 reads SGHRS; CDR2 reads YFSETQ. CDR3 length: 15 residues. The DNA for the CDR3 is TGCGCCAGCAGGGACAGGGTGAATGGCGACACTGAAGCTTTCTTT. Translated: CASRDRVNGDTEAFF.

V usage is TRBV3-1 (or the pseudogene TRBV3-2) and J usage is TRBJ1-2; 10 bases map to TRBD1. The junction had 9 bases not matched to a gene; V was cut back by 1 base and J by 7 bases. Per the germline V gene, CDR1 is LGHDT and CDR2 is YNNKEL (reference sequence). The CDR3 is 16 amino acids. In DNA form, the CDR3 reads TGTGCCAGCAGCCAAGGGGGACAGGGGAATACGGCTGGCTACACCTTC. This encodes CASSQGGQGNTAGYTF.

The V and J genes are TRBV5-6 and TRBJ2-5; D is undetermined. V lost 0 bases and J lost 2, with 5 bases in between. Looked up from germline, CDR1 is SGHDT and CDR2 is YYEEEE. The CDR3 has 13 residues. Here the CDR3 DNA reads TGTGCCAGCAGCTTGGGACAACAAGAGACCCAGTACTTC. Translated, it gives CASSLGQQETQYF.

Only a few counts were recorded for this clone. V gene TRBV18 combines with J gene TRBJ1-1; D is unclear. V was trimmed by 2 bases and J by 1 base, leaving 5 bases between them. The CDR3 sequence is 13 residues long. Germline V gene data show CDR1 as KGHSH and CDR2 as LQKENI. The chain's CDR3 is CASSPLANTEAFF. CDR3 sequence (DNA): TGTGCCAGCTCACCATTGGCGAACACTGAAGCTTTCTTT.

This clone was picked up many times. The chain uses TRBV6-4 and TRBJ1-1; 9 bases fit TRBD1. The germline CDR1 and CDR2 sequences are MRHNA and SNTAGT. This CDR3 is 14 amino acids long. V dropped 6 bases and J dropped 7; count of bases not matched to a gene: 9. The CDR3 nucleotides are TGTGCCAGCAGCCCCACCCCGGGACAGGGTGAAGCTTTCTTT. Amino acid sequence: CASSPTPGQGEAFF.

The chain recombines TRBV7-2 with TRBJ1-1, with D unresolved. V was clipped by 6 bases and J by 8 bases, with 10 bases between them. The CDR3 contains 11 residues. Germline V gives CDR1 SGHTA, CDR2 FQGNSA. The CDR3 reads CASRRDLEAFF. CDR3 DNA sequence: TGTGCCAGCAGAAGAGATCTGGAAGCTTTCTTT. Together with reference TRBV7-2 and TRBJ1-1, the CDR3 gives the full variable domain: GAGVSQSPSNKVTEKGKDVELRCDPISGHTALYWYRQSLGQGLEFLIYFQGNSAPDKSGLPSDRFSAERTGGSVSTLTIQRTQQEDSAVYLCASRRDLEAFFGQGTRLTVV.

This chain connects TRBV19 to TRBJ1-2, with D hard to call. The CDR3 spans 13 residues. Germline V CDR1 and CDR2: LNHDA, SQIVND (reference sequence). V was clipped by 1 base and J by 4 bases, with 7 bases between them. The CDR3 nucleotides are TGTGCCAGTAGTATAGGGCAGCGCTATGGCTACACCTTC. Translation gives CASSIGQRYGYTF.

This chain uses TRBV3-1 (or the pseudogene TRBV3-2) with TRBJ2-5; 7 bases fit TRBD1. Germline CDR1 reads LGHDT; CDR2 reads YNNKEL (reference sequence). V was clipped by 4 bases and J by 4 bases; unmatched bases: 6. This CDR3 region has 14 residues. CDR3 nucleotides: TGTGCCAGCAGCCTCTCAGGGGGAAGAGAGACCCAGTACTTC. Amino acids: CASSLSGGRETQYF.

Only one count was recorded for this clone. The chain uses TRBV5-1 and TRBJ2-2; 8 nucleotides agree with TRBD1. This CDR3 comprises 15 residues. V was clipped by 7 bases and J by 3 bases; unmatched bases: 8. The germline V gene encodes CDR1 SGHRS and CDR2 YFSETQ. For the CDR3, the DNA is TGCGCCAGCGGATCCGGACAGGGAGACACCGGGGAGCTGTTTTTT. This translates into CASGSGQGDTGELFF.

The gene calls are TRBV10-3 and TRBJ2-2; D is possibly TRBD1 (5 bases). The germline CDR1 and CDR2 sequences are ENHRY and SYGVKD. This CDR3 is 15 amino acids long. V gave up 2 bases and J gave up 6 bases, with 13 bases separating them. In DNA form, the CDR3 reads TGTGCCATCAGTGAGGTCCAGGGTAATGCCGGGGAGCTGTTTTTT. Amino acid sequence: CAISEVQGNAGELFF.

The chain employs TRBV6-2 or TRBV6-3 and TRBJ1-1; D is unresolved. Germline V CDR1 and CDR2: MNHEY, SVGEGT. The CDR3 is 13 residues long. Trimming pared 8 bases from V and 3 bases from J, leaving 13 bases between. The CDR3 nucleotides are TGTGCCAGCGGCCGGACTGGGGACACTGAAGCTTTCTTT. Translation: CASGRTGDTEAFF.

CDR3 residues: CASSLPGQYIQYF. The DNA of the CDR3 is TGTGCCAGCAGTTTACCCGGACAGTACATTCAGTACTTC. The chain uses TRBV28 and TRBJ2-4; weak D call: TRBD1 (6 bases). Germline loops: CDR1 MDHEN, CDR2 SYDVKM. The CDR3 runs 13 residues. Trimming took 2 bases from V and 8 from J, leaving 10 bases between them.

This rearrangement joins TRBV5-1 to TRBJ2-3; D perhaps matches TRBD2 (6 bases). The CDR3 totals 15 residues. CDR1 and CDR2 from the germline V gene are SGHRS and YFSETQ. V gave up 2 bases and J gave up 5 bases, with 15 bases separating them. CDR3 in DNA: TGCGCCAGCAGCTTTACCCCGGGGGAAGGAGATACGCAGTATTTT. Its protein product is CASSFTPGEGDTQYF.